This entry describes one T cell receptor (beta chain). Deep was the level at which the assay was run. The table came from immunoSEQ multiplex PCR; TCRdb's copy has only in-frame clones and leaves some out. The table records about 2.2 million clones, about 93% of them present only once. These data originate in a study of shared clonotypes between healthy human individuals. Naive CD8 cells were CD45RO-negative, positively selected for CCR7, excluding terminally differentiated effector memory CD45RA+ cells. CDR3 length: 19 amino acids. Per germline, CDR1 LNHNV and CDR2 YYDKDF (reference sequence). V lost 3 bases and J lost 2; bases outside the gene matches: 16.

The source is a man younger than 30 in good health. Some clones in this sample may be carry-over from other donors' samples. The material sequenced was naive CD8+ T cells from PBMCs. The chain links TRBV15 to TRBJ1-2; TRBD1 aligns across 9 bases. As DNA, the CDR3 is TGTGCCACCAGCAGCTCTCAGCTTGCGGGACAGGGACAAAACTATGGCTACACCTTC. Translation: CATSSSQLAGQGQNYGYTF.